These T cell receptor beta chains were read from a single sample in a study of cytomegalovirus exposure and HLA in healthy donors. The table came from immunoSEQ multiplex PCR; TCRdb's copy has only in-frame clones and leaves some out. The data contain roughly 80,000 clones, roughly 65% of them singletons. The sequenced sample was PBMCs. These receptor sequences come from a male donor in good health and CMV-seropositive. CDR3s include the opening cysteine and the closing phenylalanine or tryptophan. A D gene is named only where the DNA matches it firmly. For some rows the clone size is stated as once, few or many, or as a class when expanded; others skip it.

D,J,V,size,CDR3,DNA
.,TRBJ2-4,TRBV7-9,.,CASSSLGTGVNIQYF,TGTGCCAGCAGCTCACTCGGGACTGGGGTGAACATTCAGTACTTC
.,TRBJ1-1,TRBV18,.,CASSRDITEAFF,TGTGCCAGCTCACGAGACATCACTGAAGCTTTCTTT
.,TRBJ1-1,TRBV2,.,CASSEAVGGKEAFF,TGTGCCAGCAGTGAAGCGGTAGGGGGAAAGGAAGCTTTCTTT
.,TRBJ2-1,TRBV29-1,.,CSVESSPSEQFF,TGCAGCGTTGAATCTAGTCCTTCTGAGCAGTTCTTC
TRBD1,TRBJ2-3,TRBV7-9,.,CASSLPGQTFQYF,TGTGCCAGCAGCTTGCCGGGACAGACTTTTCAGTATTTT
.,TRBJ2-7,TRBV5-4,.,CASSLDQSYEQYF,TGTGCCAGCAGCTTGGATCAGTCCTACGAGCAGTACTTC
TRBD1,TRBJ1-3,TRBV29-1,once,CSVGQGTGNTIYF,TGCAGCGTGGGACAGGGGACTGGAAACACCATATATTTT
TRBD2,TRBJ2-2,TRBV5-4,few,CASSPGTSGGARTGELFF,TGTGCCAGCAGCCCGGGGACTAGCGGGGGGGCTCGCACCGGGGAGCTGTTTTTT
.,TRBJ1-4,TRBV19,once,CAGEGGGPVEKLFF,TGTGCCGGGGAGGGTGGGGGTCCCGTGGAAAAACTGTTTTTT
TRBD1,TRBJ1-1,TRBV18,few,CASSPLPGGPNTEAFF,TGTGCCAGCTCACCACTCCCAGGGGGCCCGAACACTGAAGCTTTCTTT
TRBD2,TRBJ2-7,TRBV27,.,CASRPPGRGDEQYF,TGTGCCAGCAGACCTCCAGGGCGGGGGGACGAGCAGTACTTC
.,TRBJ2-2,TRBV5-1,.,CASSLLSKAAGELFF,TGCGCCAGCAGCTTGCTGTCAAAGGCGGCCGGGGAGCTGTTTTTT
.,TRBJ1-1,TRBV5-4,.,CASSTEDRILTEAFF,TGTGCCAGCAGTACCGAGGACAGAATACTCACTGAAGCTTTCTTT
TRBD1,TRBJ2-7,TRBV6-5,.,CASSYRDRGPYEQYF,TGTGCCAGCAGTTACCGGGACAGGGGACCCTACGAGCAGTACTTC
TRBD1,TRBJ1-5,TRBV2,once,CASSQRTGGGKPQHF,TGTGCCAGCAGTCAGAGGACAGGTGGGGGGAAGCCCCAGCATTTT
TRBD1,TRBJ1-3,TRBV6-1,.,CASSGTGDSGNTIYF,TGTGCCAGCAGTGGGACAGGAGACTCTGGAAACACCATATATTTT
TRBD2,TRBJ2-1,TRBV29-1,.,CSVEATSGVPYNEQFF,TGCAGCGTTGAAGCCACTAGCGGAGTGCCCTACAATGAGCAGTTCTTC
.,TRBJ1-2,TRBV2,.,CASSEARGSYGYTF,TGTGCCAGCAGTGAAGCGCGAGGGTCCTATGGCTACACCTTC
.,TRBJ2-2,TRBV5-1,.,CASSLLGSTNTGELFF,TGCGCCAGCAGCCTTCTCGGGTCGACGAACACCGGGGAGCTGTTTTTT
TRBD2,TRBJ2-1,TRBV5-1,.,CASSLLRGGNEQFF,TGCGCCAGCAGCTTGTTGCGGGGGGGCAATGAGCAGTTCTTC
TRBD1,TRBJ1-4,TRBV6-1,.,CASRSTGGANEKLFF,TGTGCCAGCAGAAGCACAGGGGGGGCTAATGAAAAACTGTTTTTT
.,TRBJ1-2,TRBV6-1,.,CASSEGFGGRSNYGYTF,TGTGCCAGCAGTGAAGGTTTTGGAGGGCGTTCTAACTATGGCTACACCTTC
.,TRBJ1-3,TRBV21-1,.,CASSKRQGGGNTIYF,TGTGCCAGCAGCAAAAGACAGGGAGGAGGAAACACCATATATTTT
TRBD1,TRBJ2-2,TRBV7-6,few,CASSLGGTVYTGELFF,TGTGCCAGCAGCTTAGGAGGGACAGTATACACCGGGGAGCTGTTTTTT
.,TRBJ1-6,TRBV5-1,.,CASSLAGVYNSPLHF,TGCGCCAGCAGCTTGGCAGGGGTCTATAATTCACCCCTCCACTTT
.,TRBJ1-5,TRBV2,.,CASSLWPEGQPQHF,TGTGCCAGCAGTTTGTGGCCCGAGGGTCAGCCCCAGCATTTT
.,TRBJ1-2,TRBV6-1,.,CASSELLGISNYGYTF,TGTGCCAGCAGTGAACTCCTAGGCATTAGTAACTATGGCTACACCTTC
.,TRBJ2-7,TRBV4-2,.,CASSPSAGLAYEQYF,TGTGCCAGCAGCCCTTCGGCGGGGCTCGCCTACGAGCAGTACTTC
TRBD1,TRBJ2-1,TRBV11-3,few,CASSPRDSFYNEQFF,TGTGCCAGCAGCCCCCGGGACAGCTTCTACAATGAGCAGTTCTTC
.,TRBJ1-2,TRBV28,once,CASSLSVQVNYGYTF,TGTGCCAGCAGTTTAAGTGTACAGGTTAACTATGGCTACACCTTC
.,TRBJ2-2,TRBV19,.,CASGPGELFF,TGTGCCAGTGGGCCCGGGGAGCTGTTTTTT
TRBD1,TRBJ2-7,TRBV2,.,CASMTGGPGGQYF,TGTGCCAGCATGACAGGGGGCCCGGGGGGGCAGTACTTC
.,TRBJ2-2,TRBV7-2,.,CASSPRLGNTGELFF,TGTGCCAGCAGCCCACGACTGGGGAACACCGGGGAGCTGTTTTTT
TRBD2,TRBJ2-2,TRBV30,.,CAWRTSVGELFF,TGTGCCTGGAGAACTAGCGTCGGGGAGCTGTTTTTT
.,TRBJ1-1,TRBV29-1,.,CSVSTGGDTEAFF,TGCAGCGTCAGCACGGGGGGGGACACTGAAGCTTTCTTT
.,TRBJ2-7,TRBV28,.,CASSPRTVRPSYEQYF,TGTGCCAGCAGTCCCCGGACAGTTAGGCCGTCCTACGAGCAGTACTTC
TRBD1,TRBJ1-5,TRBV7-9,.,CASSWDRGSNQPQHF,TGTGCCAGCAGCTGGGACAGGGGGAGCAATCAGCCCCAGCATTTT